This TCR beta chain was retrieved from a study of T cell responses to AZD1222 COVID-19 vaccine. TCRdb's table, derived via immunoSEQ multiplex PCR, lists solely in-frame clones and lacks some. Of fewer than 90,000 clones detected, 70% to 90% appear once; the ten largest clones hold about 6.1%. Looked up from germline, CDR1 is SGHTA and CDR2 is FQGNSA. V was clipped by 5 bases and J by 6 bases; unmatched bases: 12. CDR3 size: 17 residues. The J gene is TRBJ2-1, the V gene TRBV7-2; TRBD2 agrees at 11 bases. The TCR originated in an adult who received the AZD1222 COVID-19 vaccine. Sequences were derived from peripheral blood, sampled 28 days after the second AZD1222 dose. The DNA of the CDR3 is TGTGCCAGCAGCCCAACCCCGGGACTAGCGGACATCAATGAGCAGTTCTTC. This gives the protein CASSPTPGLADINEQFF.